This T cell receptor beta chain is from a study of shared clonotypes between healthy human individuals. Overall study context: Each donor had three CD4 naive, three CD4 memory, two CD8 naive and one CD8 memory plate.

Partitioning of CD4+ cells yielded a CD45RA+ naive subset and a CD45RA-negative memory subset. The CDR3 covers 14 residues. Germline CDR1 is MGHRA and CDR2 is YSYEKL. Deletions cut 5 bases from V and 7 bases from J, with 15 bases between. Sorted-subset replicate PCRs used approximately 180 ng of genomic DNA. This amount corresponded to some 30,000 T cell genomes. Repertoires were generated with immunoSEQ multiplex PCR, while TCRdb's copy carries only in-frame clones and drops some. The sample includes 2 million to 2.5 million clones, approximately 96% seen only once; the top ten take 0.1% to 0.15%. Sequencing was carried out using naive CD4+ T cells sorted from blood. Documented subset: CD45RA+ positively selected. The TCR originated in a man aged 18 to 35 in good health. This chain joins TRBV4-1 and TRBJ2-1; maybe TRBD1 (6 bases). CDR3 nucleotide sequence: TGCGCCAGCAGCGTAACAGGGAAGATAAATGAGCAGTTCTTC. This encodes CASSVTGKINEQFF.